This is a list of T cell receptor beta chains from one sample in a study of a mutant IDH1 vaccine in newly diagnosed glioma. These receptors' antigens are unknown. Here immunoSEQ multiplex PCR was the method, and the copy in TCRdb shows in-frame clones only, minus some. Among tens of thousands of clones listed, 82% were seen once. The sample here was PBMCs, taken from a glioma patient whose treatment included an IDH1 peptide vaccine. The receptors stem from a woman aged 18 to 35 with glioma. Some clones in this sample may be carry-over from other donors' samples. Both conserved end residues are part of each CDR3. A D gene is named only where the DNA matches it firmly. Where a row states a size, it is once, few, many or the class of an expanded clone; other rows omit it.

j_call v_call clone_size d_call cdr3_length cdr3_aa cdr3_nt
TRBJ2-2 TRBV5-4 - TRBD1 15 CASSSSGTGYGELFF TGTGCCAGCAGCTCCTCCGGGACAGGGTACGGGGAGCTGTTTTTT
TRBJ2-1 TRBV5-1 - - 13 CASSLAVASEQFF TGCGCCAGCAGCTTGGCCGTAGCGAGCGAGCAGTTCTTC
TRBJ2-2 TRBV28 - TRBD1 15 CASSFRQGRTGELFF TGTGCCAGCAGTTTTAGACAGGGGCGGACCGGGGAGCTGTTTTTT
TRBJ1-6 TRBV2 few - 16 CASSEGGLGGNSPLHF TGTGCCAGCAGTGAAGGGGGGCTGGGGGGAAATTCACCCCTCCACTTT
TRBJ2-5 TRBV29-1 - TRBD1 15 CSVVDPGQGLETQYF TGCAGCGTGGTAGATCCGGGACAGGGTTTAGAGACCCAGTACTTC
TRBJ1-5 TRBV7-2 few - 15 CASSLAPGGYQPQHF TGTGCCAGCAGCTTAGCGCCGGGTGGGTATCAGCCCCAGCATTTT
TRBJ2-7 TRBV30 - - 15 CAWSDGSPLTYEQYF TGTGCCTGGAGTGACGGGAGCCCCTTGACCTACGAGCAGTACTTC
TRBJ2-2 TRBV19 - TRBD1 15 CASLDRTGGTGELFF TGTGCCAGCCTGGACCGGACAGGGGGCACCGGGGAGCTGTTTTTT
TRBJ2-1 TRBV25-1 - - 14 CASSDRQPYNEQFF TGTGCCAGCAGTGACCGACAGCCCTACAATGAGCAGTTCTTC
TRBJ2-7 TRBV29-1 - - 13 CSVEAGSSYEQYF TGCAGCGTTGAGGCAGGTTCTTCCTACGAGCAGTACTTC
TRBJ2-1 TRBV5-6 few - 16 CASRYLRALSYNEQFF TGTGCCAGCAGATACCTCCGGGCTCTCTCCTACAATGAGCAGTTCTTC
TRBJ1-5 TRBV5-8 - - 14 CASSLQVSNQPQHF TGTGCCAGCAGCCTTCAGGTTAGCAATCAGCCCCAGCATTTT
TRBJ1-4 TRBV21-1 few - 13 CASSGSEGEKLFF TGTGCCAGCAGCGGGTCAGAAGGGGAAAAACTGTTTTTT
TRBJ1-2 TRBV29-1 - - 12 CSARVSNYGYTF TGCAGCGCCCGGGTCTCAAACTATGGCTACACCTTC
TRBJ1-1 TRBV21-1 - - 16 CASSKEAQEGNTEAFF TGTGCCAGCAGCAAAGAGGCCCAGGAAGGGAACACTGAAGCTTTCTTT
TRBJ1-5 TRBV10-3 - - 13 CAISEEDDQPQHF TGTGCCATCAGTGAGGAGGACGATCAGCCCCAGCATTTT
TRBJ2-5 TRBV7-9 - - 12 CASSLQEETQYF TGTGCCAGCAGCTTACAGGAAGAGACCCAGTACTTC
TRBJ1-1 TRBV6-5 - - 13 CASSFGQSTEAFF TGTGCCAGCAGTTTCGGACAGTCCACTGAAGCTTTCTTT
TRBJ1-6 TRBV7-9 few TRBD1 15 CASSPSGQGTSPLHF TGTGCCAGCAGCCCGTCGGGACAGGGTACTTCACCCCTCCACTTT
TRBJ2-7 TRBV10-3 - TRBD2 14 CAITASGRKYEQYF TGTGCCATCACGGCTAGCGGCCGTAAGTACGAGCAGTACTTC
TRBJ2-2 TRBV5-1 few - 16 CASSLDAALGPGELFF TGCGCCAGCAGCTTGGATGCAGCATTGGGGCCCGGGGAGCTGTTTTTT
TRBJ2-5 TRBV7-2 - TRBD2 16 CASSRRTSGGAETQYF TGTGCCAGCAGCCGCCGGACTAGCGGGGGGGCGGAGACCCAGTACTTC
TRBJ1-3 TRBV5-6 - - 16 CASSLRTQGKGNTIYF TGTGCCAGCAGCTTGCGAACTCAGGGGAAGGGAAACACCATATATTTT
TRBJ1-1 TRBV19 - TRBD1 14 CASTSGTVSTEAFF TGTGCCAGCACTTCCGGGACAGTAAGTACTGAAGCTTTCTTT